This is a list of T cell receptor beta chains from one sample in a study of Ad26.COV2.S vaccination and SARS-CoV-2 variants. The repertoire was sequenced with immunoSEQ multiplex PCR; TCRdb's copy has only in-frame clones and lacks some. In the table there are 400,000 to 450,000 clones, approximately 92% of which are singletons. The input for sequencing was peripheral blood, taken in a trial of Ad26.COV2.S vaccine versus placebo. The source is a person aged 18 to 59 who received the Ad26.COV2.S COVID-19 vaccine or a placebo. Each CDR3 is given with its conserved first and last residue. The order of the fields is CDR3 DNA, CDR3 protein, V gene, CDR3 length, clone size, J gene, D gene. D genes are given only for firm matches. Clone size, where shown, is once, few, many, or a class for clones that have expanded.

cdr3_nt: TGCGCCAGCAGCCAAAAACAGTGGACAGGGATACCCTCTGGGGCCAACGTCCTGACTTTC
cdr3_aa: CASSQKQWTGIPSGANVLTF
v_call: TRBV4-1
cdr3_length: 20
clone_size: .
j_call: TRBJ2-6
d_call: TRBD1

cdr3_nt: TGTGCCAGCAGCTTAGGAGGGACAGCGGGAGAGACCCAGTACTTC
cdr3_aa: CASSLGGTAGETQYF
v_call: TRBV7-9
cdr3_length: 15
clone_size: .
j_call: TRBJ2-5
d_call: .

cdr3_nt: TGTGCCAGCAGCTTAGATGGAGAATCCACCGGGGAGCTGTTTTTT
cdr3_aa: CASSLDGESTGELFF
v_call: TRBV11-3
cdr3_length: 15
clone_size: .
j_call: TRBJ2-2
d_call: .

cdr3_nt: TGCGCCAGCAGCCCCGGGACTCCCGTTTACGAGCAGTACTTC
cdr3_aa: CASSPGTPVYEQYF
v_call: TRBV5-1
cdr3_length: 14
clone_size: .
j_call: TRBJ2-7
d_call: .

cdr3_nt: TGTGCCAGCAGCGGGCCCTATGACATTCAGTACTTC
cdr3_aa: CASSGPYDIQYF
v_call: TRBV5-4
cdr3_length: 12
clone_size: .
j_call: TRBJ2-4
d_call: .

cdr3_nt: TGTGCAAGCGGACCTTTCAATCAGCCCCAGCATTTT
cdr3_aa: CASGPFNQPQHF
v_call: TRBV2
cdr3_length: 12
clone_size: few
j_call: TRBJ1-5
d_call: .

cdr3_nt: TGTGCCTGGAGTTACGGGACCGCGAAAGGAAACACCATATATTTT
cdr3_aa: CAWSYGTAKGNTIYF
v_call: TRBV30
cdr3_length: 15
clone_size: .
j_call: TRBJ1-3
d_call: .

cdr3_nt: TGTGCCACCGCTAGCGGGAGGGGTATTAGCACAGATACGCAGTATTTT
cdr3_aa: CATASGRGISTDTQYF
v_call: TRBV7-2
cdr3_length: 16
clone_size: .
j_call: TRBJ2-3
d_call: TRBD2

cdr3_nt: TGTGCCAGCAGCACTCACGGGGGGCGGAGCACAGATACGCAGTATTTT
cdr3_aa: CASSTHGGRSTDTQYF
v_call: TRBV11-2
cdr3_length: 16
clone_size: .
j_call: TRBJ2-3
d_call: .

cdr3_nt: TGTGCCAGCAGCCTACGGGGGGGAAAGGGACTAGCGGGAGAGACAGATACGCAGTATTTT
cdr3_aa: CASSLRGGKGLAGETDTQYF
v_call: TRBV3-1/TRBV3-2
cdr3_length: 20
clone_size: .
j_call: TRBJ2-3
d_call: TRBD2

cdr3_nt: TGTGCCAGCAGTCCAGGACGGACTAGCATAGAGACCCAGTACTTC
cdr3_aa: CASSPGRTSIETQYF
v_call: TRBV2
cdr3_length: 15
clone_size: once
j_call: TRBJ2-5
d_call: TRBD2

cdr3_nt: TGTGCCAGCAGCTTAGCCAGGGATCAGCCCCAGCATTTT
cdr3_aa: CASSLARDQPQHF
v_call: TRBV7-2
cdr3_length: 13
clone_size: .
j_call: TRBJ1-5
d_call: .

cdr3_nt: TGCGCCAGCAGCTTGGGGGGCAGCCCCTACGAGCAGTACTTC
cdr3_aa: CASSLGGSPYEQYF
v_call: TRBV5-1
cdr3_length: 14
clone_size: few
j_call: TRBJ2-7
d_call: .

cdr3_nt: TGTGCCAGCAGTAGCCTCAGGGTTACGGATACGCAGTATTTT
cdr3_aa: CASSSLRVTDTQYF
v_call: TRBV27
cdr3_length: 14
clone_size: .
j_call: TRBJ2-3
d_call: .

cdr3_nt: TGTGCCAGCTCAGTTCTAGCGGGAGAAAACATTCAGTACTTC
cdr3_aa: CASSVLAGENIQYF
v_call: TRBV18
cdr3_length: 14
clone_size: few
j_call: TRBJ2-4
d_call: TRBD2

cdr3_nt: TGTGCCAGCTCAGACCGGGACAGGAACACTGAAGCTTTCTTT
cdr3_aa: CASSDRDRNTEAFF
v_call: TRBV18
cdr3_length: 14
clone_size: .
j_call: TRBJ1-1
d_call: TRBD1

cdr3_nt: TGTGCCAGCAGCTTAGGGTTGTGGAGGTGGGAAGATTCACCCCTCCACTTT
cdr3_aa: CASSLGLWRWEDSPLHF
v_call: TRBV11-2
cdr3_length: 17
clone_size: .
j_call: TRBJ1-6
d_call: .

cdr3_nt: TGTGCTAGTGGCAAAACGTACCAAGAGACCCAGTACTTC
cdr3_aa: CASGKTYQETQYF
v_call: TRBV12-5
cdr3_length: 13
clone_size: .
j_call: TRBJ2-5
d_call: .

cdr3_nt: TGTGCCAGCAGTCTCCGACAGGGGTGGATCGGGGAGCTGTTTTTT
cdr3_aa: CASSLRQGWIGELFF
v_call: TRBV27
cdr3_length: 15
clone_size: .
j_call: TRBJ2-2
d_call: TRBD1

cdr3_nt: TGTGCCAGCAGCTTGAAATTAGCGGGAGAAAGAATGGAGACCCAGTACTTC
cdr3_aa: CASSLKLAGERMETQYF
v_call: TRBV5-6
cdr3_length: 17
clone_size: .
j_call: TRBJ2-5
d_call: TRBD2

cdr3_nt: TGTGCCAGCAGATTTTCCGGGACTAGCGGGAGATATGAGCAGTTCTTC
cdr3_aa: CASRFSGTSGRYEQFF
v_call: TRBV11-2
cdr3_length: 16
clone_size: .
j_call: TRBJ2-1
d_call: TRBD2

cdr3_nt: TGTGCCAGCAGCACACTAGCCTCCCCCCTCTACGAGCAGTACTTC
cdr3_aa: CASSTLASPLYEQYF
v_call: TRBV5-4
cdr3_length: 15
clone_size: .
j_call: TRBJ2-7
d_call: .

cdr3_nt: TGCGCCAGCAGCTTGATGGGGGAGGGTTACAATGAGCAGTTCTTC
cdr3_aa: CASSLMGEGYNEQFF
v_call: TRBV5-1
cdr3_length: 15
clone_size: few
j_call: TRBJ2-1
d_call: TRBD2

cdr3_nt: TGTGCCAGCAGTTACGTGGGCGGGAGGGGACACAATGAGCAGTTCTTC
cdr3_aa: CASSYVGGRGHNEQFF
v_call: TRBV6-6
cdr3_length: 16
clone_size: once
j_call: TRBJ2-1
d_call: TRBD2

cdr3_nt: TGTGCCAGTAGTACCGAGGGGGAGTCGTACGAGCAGTACTTC
cdr3_aa: CASSTEGESYEQYF
v_call: TRBV19
cdr3_length: 14
clone_size: few
j_call: TRBJ2-7
d_call: .

cdr3_nt: TGTGCCATCAGTGAGTCGGCGACAGGGACCTACGAGCAGTACTTC
cdr3_aa: CAISESATGTYEQYF
v_call: TRBV10-3
cdr3_length: 15
clone_size: .
j_call: TRBJ2-7
d_call: TRBD1

cdr3_nt: TGTGCCAGCAGTAAAGGGGGGGGGAGCGCCTACGAGCAGTACTTC
cdr3_aa: CASSKGGGSAYEQYF
v_call: TRBV2
cdr3_length: 15
clone_size: .
j_call: TRBJ2-7
d_call: .

cdr3_nt: TGTGCCTGGGCCGGGACAGGGACGCTACAGCCCCAGCATTTT
cdr3_aa: CAWAGTGTLQPQHF
v_call: TRBV30
cdr3_length: 14
clone_size: .
j_call: TRBJ1-5
d_call: TRBD1

cdr3_nt: TGTGCCAGCAGCGTAGTGGGCTCCAACACCGGGGAGCTGTTTTTT
cdr3_aa: CASSVVGSNTGELFF
v_call: TRBV9
cdr3_length: 15
clone_size: once
j_call: TRBJ2-2
d_call: .

cdr3_nt: TGTGCCAGCAGTCCTCAGACAGGGTTGAATACGCAGTATTTT
cdr3_aa: CASSPQTGLNTQYF
v_call: TRBV5-4
cdr3_length: 14
clone_size: once
j_call: TRBJ2-3
d_call: TRBD1

cdr3_nt: TGTGCCAGTAGTATAGATCGGGCCGCCGGGGGACAGCCCCAGCATTTT
cdr3_aa: CASSIDRAAGGQPQHF
v_call: TRBV19
cdr3_length: 16
clone_size: .
j_call: TRBJ1-5
d_call: .

cdr3_nt: TGTGCCAGCAGTGAGTCCGGGACTAGTGATACGCAGTATTTT
cdr3_aa: CASSESGTSDTQYF
v_call: TRBV6-4
cdr3_length: 14
clone_size: .
j_call: TRBJ2-3
d_call: TRBD2

cdr3_nt: TGCGCCAGCAGCTTGCAGGGGGGATCTGAAGCTTTCTTT
cdr3_aa: CASSLQGGSEAFF
v_call: TRBV5-1
cdr3_length: 13
clone_size: .
j_call: TRBJ1-1
d_call: TRBD1

cdr3_nt: TGTGCCAGCAGTGTAGGGACAGGGGGAACTGAAGCTTTCTTT
cdr3_aa: CASSVGTGGTEAFF
v_call: TRBV25-1
cdr3_length: 14
clone_size: .
j_call: TRBJ1-1
d_call: TRBD1

cdr3_nt: TGTGCCAGCAGCGTAGACGGGGGCCTCCAGCCCCAGCATTTT
cdr3_aa: CASSVDGGLQPQHF
v_call: TRBV9
cdr3_length: 14
clone_size: .
j_call: TRBJ1-5
d_call: .

cdr3_nt: TGTGCCAGCAGCTGGGTAGCGGTTAGCTCCTACAATGAGCAGTTCTTC
cdr3_aa: CASSWVAVSSYNEQFF
v_call: TRBV7-9
cdr3_length: 16
clone_size: .
j_call: TRBJ2-1
d_call: .

cdr3_nt: TGTGCCAGCAGTGAGGGACATAACTCTGGAAACACCATATATTTT
cdr3_aa: CASSEGHNSGNTIYF
v_call: TRBV2
cdr3_length: 15
clone_size: .
j_call: TRBJ1-3
d_call: .

cdr3_nt: TGTGCCAGCAGCTTAGGGACAGGGGTGGGTCAGCCCCAGCATTTT
cdr3_aa: CASSLGTGVGQPQHF
v_call: TRBV11-2
cdr3_length: 15
clone_size: .
j_call: TRBJ1-5
d_call: TRBD1

cdr3_nt: TGTGCCAGCAGCTTAGGCAGAGCCTACGAGCAGTACTTC
cdr3_aa: CASSLGRAYEQYF
v_call: TRBV11-2
cdr3_length: 13
clone_size: .
j_call: TRBJ2-7
d_call: .

cdr3_nt: TGTGCCAGCAGCCGACACAGGGACAATGAGCAGTTCTTC
cdr3_aa: CASSRHRDNEQFF
v_call: TRBV7-2
cdr3_length: 13
clone_size: .
j_call: TRBJ2-1
d_call: .

cdr3_nt: TGTGCCAGCAGTGAAGTTCACAGGGACTATGGCTACACCTTC
cdr3_aa: CASSEVHRDYGYTF
v_call: TRBV6-1
cdr3_length: 14
clone_size: .
j_call: TRBJ1-2
d_call: .

cdr3_nt: TGTGCCAGCAGCTTTGGGGGTGGCGACGAGCAGTACTTC
cdr3_aa: CASSFGGGDEQYF
v_call: TRBV11-2
cdr3_length: 13
clone_size: .
j_call: TRBJ2-7
d_call: .

cdr3_nt: TGTGCCAGCAGCGTAGCAGGGGGGACAGGGGACGAGCAGTACTTC
cdr3_aa: CASSVAGGTGDEQYF
v_call: TRBV9
cdr3_length: 15
clone_size: .
j_call: TRBJ2-7
d_call: TRBD1

cdr3_nt: TGTGCCAGCAGTGAGAATCCGGGACAGGGGAACGGGGAGCTGTTTTTT
cdr3_aa: CASSENPGQGNGELFF
v_call: TRBV25-1
cdr3_length: 16
clone_size: .
j_call: TRBJ2-2
d_call: TRBD1

cdr3_nt: TGTGCCAGCAGCCCCGGGACTAGCGGGATACGTGAGCAGTTCTTC
cdr3_aa: CASSPGTSGIREQFF
v_call: TRBV6-5
cdr3_length: 15
clone_size: .
j_call: TRBJ2-1
d_call: TRBD2

cdr3_nt: TGTGCCACCAGCAAAGAGGGTAGACTAGCGGGAGTGCAAGAGACCCAGTACTTC
cdr3_aa: CATSKEGRLAGVQETQYF
v_call: TRBV15
cdr3_length: 18
clone_size: .
j_call: TRBJ2-5
d_call: TRBD2

cdr3_nt: TGTGCCAGCAGTTATGCGGGAGGGCCCTACGAGCAGTACTTC
cdr3_aa: CASSYAGGPYEQYF
v_call: TRBV6-2/TRBV6-3
cdr3_length: 14
clone_size: once
j_call: TRBJ2-7
d_call: TRBD2

cdr3_nt: TGTGCCAGCAGCCTATATATCCGCCAGACCACAGATACGCAGTATTTT
cdr3_aa: CASSLYIRQTTDTQYF
v_call: TRBV5-8
cdr3_length: 16
clone_size: .
j_call: TRBJ2-3
d_call: .

cdr3_nt: TGCAGCGCCCGGGACACCAACACTGAAGCTTTCTTT
cdr3_aa: CSARDTNTEAFF
v_call: TRBV29-1
cdr3_length: 12
clone_size: .
j_call: TRBJ1-1
d_call: .

cdr3_nt: TGTGCCAGCAGCTCGTACAGGGGGCGAACCTACGAGCAGTACTTC
cdr3_aa: CASSSYRGRTYEQYF
v_call: TRBV11-2
cdr3_length: 15
clone_size: .
j_call: TRBJ2-7
d_call: TRBD1

cdr3_nt: TGTGCCAGCAGCCCCCACGATAGCGCGAGCTCCTACGAGCAGTACTTC
cdr3_aa: CASSPHDSASSYEQYF
v_call: TRBV7-2
cdr3_length: 16
clone_size: .
j_call: TRBJ2-7
d_call: .

cdr3_nt: TGTGCCAGTAGTATAGACTCCTGGCAGGATGCGACAGATACGCAGTATTTT
cdr3_aa: CASSIDSWQDATDTQYF
v_call: TRBV19
cdr3_length: 17
clone_size: .
j_call: TRBJ2-3
d_call: .

cdr3_nt: TGCAGCACGCGTAGGGGGGACGAGCAGTACTTC
cdr3_aa: CSTRRGDEQYF
v_call: TRBV29-1
cdr3_length: 11
clone_size: .
j_call: TRBJ2-7
d_call: .

cdr3_nt: TGTGCCAGTAAGGGACAGGGCCCCCTTAGCACAGATACGCAGTATTTT
cdr3_aa: CASKGQGPLSTDTQYF
v_call: TRBV19
cdr3_length: 16
clone_size: .
j_call: TRBJ2-3
d_call: TRBD1

cdr3_nt: TGTGCCAGCAGCCAAGAGGCGGGAGGTCAGCCCCAGCATTTT
cdr3_aa: CASSQEAGGQPQHF
v_call: TRBV3-1/TRBV3-2
cdr3_length: 14
clone_size: .
j_call: TRBJ1-5
d_call: .

cdr3_nt: TGTGCCAGCAGCCCGGGACAGGGGCGGTCACCCCTCCACTTT
cdr3_aa: CASSPGQGRSPLHF
v_call: TRBV28
cdr3_length: 14
clone_size: .
j_call: TRBJ1-6
d_call: TRBD1

cdr3_nt: TGTGCCAGCTCACCCCCGGCAGGGTCGAAAGTTGAAAAACTGTTTTTT
cdr3_aa: CASSPPAGSKVEKLFF
v_call: TRBV18
cdr3_length: 16
clone_size: .
j_call: TRBJ1-4
d_call: .